A selection of T cell receptor beta chains follows, all from one sample in a study of T-cell reconstitution after alpha-beta-depleted transplantation in children. One entry per CDR3 protein results from TCRdb running MiXCR on the PCR reads. The table shows some 340,000 distinct CDR3 sequences, with around 10% occurring only once. The sample here was PBMCs from the stem cell graft donor, taken from the stem cell graft. These receptors came from a human donor who donated a stem cell graft to a child with acute lymphoblastic leukemia. CDR3s include the opening cysteine and the closing phenylalanine or tryptophan.

>TRBV7-2|TRBJ2-7
CASSLTSGRAYEQYF
>TRBV25-1|TRBJ2-5
CASSERGPTAETQYF
>TRBV10-3|TRBJ2-7
CAIRSGSSYEQYF
>TRBV7-2|TRBJ2-5
CASSLNLAGETQYF
>TRBV7-2|TRBJ2-3
CASSPRRGGSTDTQYF
>TRBV6-5|TRBJ2-3
CASSYSSDRGFSTDTQYF
>TRBV29-1|TRBJ2-3
CSVEEGLLAQYF
>TRBV4-2|TRBJ2-1
CASSQTPGLAGEGEQFF
>TRBV7-3|TRBJ2-1
CASSLGTSGPNEQFF
>TRBV7-2|TRBJ2-1
CASSLKGGGGHNEQFF
>TRBV5-1|TRBJ2-7
CASSRGETSYEQYF
>TRBV27|TRBJ2-3
CASSVLASFTDTQYF
>TRBV5-6|TRBJ2-5
CASSFSVSRDGYETQYF
>TRBV4-3|TRBJ2-2
CASSQGGLSNTGELFF
>TRBV29-1|TRBJ2-5
CSVPDRPSQKTQYF
>TRBV20-1|TRBJ1-2
CSAYPGQLINYGYTF
>TRBV7-2|TRBJ1-5
CASSPHPGQPQHF
>TRBV15|TRBJ2-1
CATSGSSSADQFF
>TRBV4-3|TRBJ2-1
CASSYGTSGSYNEQFF
>TRBV15|TRBJ2-1
CATSRATGGPRYNEQFF
>TRBV5-1|TRBJ1-1
CASSPRIGTPNTEAFF
>TRBV29-1|TRBJ2-7
CSVEDRIGRAGSSGMSSYEQYF
>TRBV5-1|TRBJ2-3
CASSLGTSGSSTDTQYF
>TRBV19|TRBJ2-7
CASSIAANSYEQYF
>TRBV24-1|TRBJ2-1
CATSVGGREEQFF
>TRBV12-3/TRBV12-4|TRBJ1-2
CASSLAGRSYGYTF
>TRBV5-1|TRBJ2-7
CASGTGSSYEQYF
>TRBV7-6|TRBJ2-6
CASSLVLREKERSGANVLTF
>TRBV20-1|TRBJ2-7
CSARGLAGAYEQYF
>TRBV7-2|TRBJ1-6
CASSSTRRGSPLHF
>TRBV7-9|TRBJ2-1
CASSVASGGNEQFF
>TRBV12-3/TRBV12-4|TRBJ1-5
CASSPPGLGNQPQHF
>TRBV7-8|TRBJ1-2
CASSLPGNGVSGYTF
>TRBV29-1|TRBJ1-4
CSVGSGRPEKLFF
>TRBV27|TRBJ1-5
CASSLRGSNQPQHF
>TRBV27|TRBJ2-7
CASSLRSPSYEQYF
>TRBV19|TRBJ2-4
CASSISGRVGGIQYF
>TRBV20-1|TRBJ1-4
CSARADGGAEKLFF
>TRBV20-1|TRBJ2-3
CSARRREGPADTQYF
>TRBV10-3|TRBJ2-4
CAISDGGQKTLAKNIQYF
>TRBV3-1|TRBJ2-2
CASSQVASGRVTGELFF
>TRBV4-2|TRBJ2-7
CASSQVFAYEQYF
>TRBV28|TRBJ1-2
CASRLDYGYTF
>TRBV5-6|TRBJ2-3
CASSLPGGSLGDTQYF
>TRBV7-9|TRBJ1-2
CASSDSNYGYTF
>TRBV4-3|TRBJ2-5
CASSLLLAVQETQYF
>TRBV27|TRBJ2-1
CASTVAGGPPEQFF